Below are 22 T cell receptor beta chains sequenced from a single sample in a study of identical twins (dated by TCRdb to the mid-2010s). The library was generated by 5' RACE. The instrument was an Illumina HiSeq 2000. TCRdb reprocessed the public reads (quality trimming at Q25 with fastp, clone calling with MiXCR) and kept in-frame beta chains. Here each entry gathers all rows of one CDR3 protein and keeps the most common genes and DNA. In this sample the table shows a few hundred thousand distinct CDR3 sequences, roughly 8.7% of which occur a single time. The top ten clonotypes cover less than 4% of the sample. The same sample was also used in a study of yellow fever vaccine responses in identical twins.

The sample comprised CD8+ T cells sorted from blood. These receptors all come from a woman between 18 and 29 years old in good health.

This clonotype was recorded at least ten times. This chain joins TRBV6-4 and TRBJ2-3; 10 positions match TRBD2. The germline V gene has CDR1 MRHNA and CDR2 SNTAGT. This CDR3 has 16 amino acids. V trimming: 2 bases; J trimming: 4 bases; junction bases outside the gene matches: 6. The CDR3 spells CASSDSLAGAPDTQYF. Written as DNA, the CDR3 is TGTGCCAGCAGTGACAGTCTAGCGGGGGCCCCAGATACGCAGTATTTT.

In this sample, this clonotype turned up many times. The CDR3 is CSVDSLGEQYF. In DNA form, the CDR3 reads TGCAGCGTTGATAGTCTTGGCGAGCAGTACTTC. The chain carries TRBV29-1 and TRBJ2-7; D ambiguous. Between the trimmed V and J ends, which lost 3 bases and 6 bases, there was a span of 9 bases. The CDR3 runs 11 residues. Germline CDR1 and CDR2: SQVTM and ANQGSEA.

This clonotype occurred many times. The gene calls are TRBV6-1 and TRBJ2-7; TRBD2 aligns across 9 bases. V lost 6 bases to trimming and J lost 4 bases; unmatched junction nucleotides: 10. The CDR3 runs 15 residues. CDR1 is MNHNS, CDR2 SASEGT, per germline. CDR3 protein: CASSPMTSGKYEQYF. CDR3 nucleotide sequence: TGTGCCAGCAGCCCCATGACTAGCGGCAAGTACGAGCAGTACTTC.

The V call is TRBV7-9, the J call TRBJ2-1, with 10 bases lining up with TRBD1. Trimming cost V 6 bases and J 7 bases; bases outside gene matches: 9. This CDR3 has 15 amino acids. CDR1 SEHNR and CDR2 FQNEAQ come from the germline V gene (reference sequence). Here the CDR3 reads CASRAGTGEWNEQFF. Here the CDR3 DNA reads TGTGCCAGCAGGGCCGGGACAGGGGAGTGGAATGAGCAGTTCTTC.

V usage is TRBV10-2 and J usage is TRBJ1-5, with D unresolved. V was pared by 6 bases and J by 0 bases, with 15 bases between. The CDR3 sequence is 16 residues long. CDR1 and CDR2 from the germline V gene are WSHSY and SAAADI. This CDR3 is CASSLEGRYSNQPQHF. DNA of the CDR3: TGCGCCAGCAGCTTAGAGGGCAGATATAGCAATCAGCCCCAGCATTTT.

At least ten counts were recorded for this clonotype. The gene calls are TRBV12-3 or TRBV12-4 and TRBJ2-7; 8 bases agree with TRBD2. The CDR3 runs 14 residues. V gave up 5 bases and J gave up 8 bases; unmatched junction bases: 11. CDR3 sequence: CASSTRGGLEKQYF. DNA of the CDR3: TGTGCCAGCAGTACCCGGGGGGGCCTCGAGAAGCAGTACTTC.

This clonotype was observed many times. The DNA of the CDR3 is TGTGCCACCAGCAACCTCCCGGGACAGACTTTATACGAGCAGTACTTC. Translating gives CATSNLPGQTLYEQYF. The rearrangement links TRBV15 to TRBJ2-7; TRBD1 agrees at 7 bases. In germline, CDR1 is LNHNV, CDR2 YYDKDF (reference sequence). The CDR3 is made up of 16 amino acids. Unmatched junction bases numbered 13, after V lost 4 bases and J lost 4 bases.

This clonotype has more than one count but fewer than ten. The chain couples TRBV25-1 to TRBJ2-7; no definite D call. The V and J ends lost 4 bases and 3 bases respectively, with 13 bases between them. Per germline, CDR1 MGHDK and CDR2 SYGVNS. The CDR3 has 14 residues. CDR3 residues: CASSGPALFYEQYF. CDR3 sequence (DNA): TGTGCCAGCAGTGGGCCAGCACTTTTCTACGAGCAGTACTTC.

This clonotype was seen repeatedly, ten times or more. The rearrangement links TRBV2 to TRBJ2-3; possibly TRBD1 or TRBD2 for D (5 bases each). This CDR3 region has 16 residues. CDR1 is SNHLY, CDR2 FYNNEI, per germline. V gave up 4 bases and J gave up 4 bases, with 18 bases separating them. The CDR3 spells CASSGSPQLGADTQYF. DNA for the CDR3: TGTGCCAGCAGTGGATCCCCCCAGCTGGGGGCAGATACGCAGTATTTT.

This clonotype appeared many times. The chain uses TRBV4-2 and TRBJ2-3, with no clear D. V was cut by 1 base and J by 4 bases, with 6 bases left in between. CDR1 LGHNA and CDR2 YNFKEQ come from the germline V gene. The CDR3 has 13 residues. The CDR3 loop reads CASSQVGADTQYF. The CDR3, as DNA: TGTGCCAGCAGCCAAGTCGGCGCAGATACGCAGTATTTT.

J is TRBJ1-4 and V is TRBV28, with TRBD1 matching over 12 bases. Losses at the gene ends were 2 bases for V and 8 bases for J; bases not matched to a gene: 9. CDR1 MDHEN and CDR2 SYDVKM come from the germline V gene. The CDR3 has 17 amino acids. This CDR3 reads CASSLGTGGAGEEKLFF. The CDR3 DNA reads TGTGCCAGCAGTTTAGGGACAGGGGGCGCAGGGGAAGAAAAACTGTTTTTT.

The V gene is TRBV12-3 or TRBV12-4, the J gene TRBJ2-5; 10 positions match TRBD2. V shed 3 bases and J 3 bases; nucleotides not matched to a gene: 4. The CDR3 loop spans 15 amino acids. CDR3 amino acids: CASSFTSGGEETQYF. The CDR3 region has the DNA TGTGCCAGCAGTTTTACGAGCGGGGGGGAAGAGACCCAGTACTTC.

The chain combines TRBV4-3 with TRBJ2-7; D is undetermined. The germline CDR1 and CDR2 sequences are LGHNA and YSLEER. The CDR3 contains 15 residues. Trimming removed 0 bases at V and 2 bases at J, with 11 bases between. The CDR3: CASSQDWADPYEQYF. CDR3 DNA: TGCGCCAGCAGCCAAGATTGGGCAGACCCCTACGAGCAGTACTTC.

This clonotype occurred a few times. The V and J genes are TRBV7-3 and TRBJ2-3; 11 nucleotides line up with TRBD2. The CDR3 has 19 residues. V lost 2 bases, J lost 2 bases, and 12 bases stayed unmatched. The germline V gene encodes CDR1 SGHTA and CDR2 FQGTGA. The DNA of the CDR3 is TGTGCCAGCAGCTTAGGCCCTGGCCTAGCGGGGGGCCCCACAGATACGCAGTATTTT. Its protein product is CASSLGPGLAGGPTDTQYF.

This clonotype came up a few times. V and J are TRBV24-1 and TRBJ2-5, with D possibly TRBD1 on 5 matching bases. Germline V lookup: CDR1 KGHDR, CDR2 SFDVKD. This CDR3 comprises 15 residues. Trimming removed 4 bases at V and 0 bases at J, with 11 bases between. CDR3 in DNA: TGTGCCACCAGTGAGCATCTAGGGGACCAAGAGACCCAGTACTTC. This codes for CATSEHLGDQETQYF.

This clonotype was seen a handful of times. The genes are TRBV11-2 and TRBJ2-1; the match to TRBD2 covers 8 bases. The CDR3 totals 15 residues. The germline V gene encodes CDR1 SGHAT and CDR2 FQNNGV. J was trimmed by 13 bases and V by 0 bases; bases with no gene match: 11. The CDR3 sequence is CASSLDREREFEQFF. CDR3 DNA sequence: TGTGCCAGCAGCTTAGATCGTGAGCGGGAGTTTGAACAGTTCTTC. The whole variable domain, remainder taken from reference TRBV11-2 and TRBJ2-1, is EAGVAQSPRYKIIEKRQSVAFWCNPISGHATLYWYQQILGQGPKLLIQFQNNGVVDDSQLPKDRFSAERLKGVDSTLKIQPAKLEDSAVYLCASSLDREREFEQFFGPGTRLTVL.

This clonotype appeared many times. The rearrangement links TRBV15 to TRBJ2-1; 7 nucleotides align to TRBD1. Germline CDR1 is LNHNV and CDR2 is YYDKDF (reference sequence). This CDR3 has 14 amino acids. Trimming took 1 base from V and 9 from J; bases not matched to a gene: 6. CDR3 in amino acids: CATSRARGLSEQFF. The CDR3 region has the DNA TGTGCCACCAGCAGAGCGAGGGGGCTGAGTGAGCAGTTCTTC.

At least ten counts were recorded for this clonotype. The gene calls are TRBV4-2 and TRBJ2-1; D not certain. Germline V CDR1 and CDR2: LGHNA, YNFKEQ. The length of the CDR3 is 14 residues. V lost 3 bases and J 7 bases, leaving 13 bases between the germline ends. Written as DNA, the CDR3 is TGTGCCAGCAGCCAGACTCCCACGTGGAATGAGCAGTTCTTC. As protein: CASSQTPTWNEQFF.

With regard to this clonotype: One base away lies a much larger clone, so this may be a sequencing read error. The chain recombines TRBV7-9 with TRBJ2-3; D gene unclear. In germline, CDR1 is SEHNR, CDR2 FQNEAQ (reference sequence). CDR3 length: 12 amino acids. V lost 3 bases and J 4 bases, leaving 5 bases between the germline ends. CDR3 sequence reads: CASSFMSDTQYF. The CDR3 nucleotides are TGTGCCAGCAGCTTTATGTCAGATACGCAGTATTTT.

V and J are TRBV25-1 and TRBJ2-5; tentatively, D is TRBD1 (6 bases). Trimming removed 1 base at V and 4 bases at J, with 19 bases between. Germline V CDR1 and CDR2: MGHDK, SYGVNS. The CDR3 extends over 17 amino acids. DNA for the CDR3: TGTGCCAGCAGTGAATGGGCAGGGGCACTAGTATCAGAGACCCAGTACTTC. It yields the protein CASSEWAGALVSETQYF.

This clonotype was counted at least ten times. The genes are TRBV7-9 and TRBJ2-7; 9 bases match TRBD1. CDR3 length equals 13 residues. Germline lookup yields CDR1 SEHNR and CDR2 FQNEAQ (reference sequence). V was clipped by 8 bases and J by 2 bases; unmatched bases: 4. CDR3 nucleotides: TGTGCCAGCTCCGGGACAGGGACCTACGAGCAGTACTTC. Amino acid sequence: CASSGTGTYEQYF.

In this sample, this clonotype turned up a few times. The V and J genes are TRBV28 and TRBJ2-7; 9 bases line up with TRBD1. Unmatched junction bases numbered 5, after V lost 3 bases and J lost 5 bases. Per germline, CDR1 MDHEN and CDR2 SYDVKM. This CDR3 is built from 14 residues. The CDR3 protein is CASSLGQGPHEQYF. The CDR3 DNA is TGTGCCAGCAGTTTGGGACAGGGTCCCCACGAGCAGTACTTC.